This T cell receptor (beta chain) was identified in a study of blood T cell repertoires in COVID-19. About the research overall: Acute and convalescent COVID-19 samples came from the United States, Italy and Spain. In each case, the material was cDNA or gDNA derived from T cells, B-cell-depleted T cells, or PBMCs.

Seattle patients were enrolled while actively infected and followed longitudinally. Measured with immunoSEQ multiplex PCR; TCRdb has only the in-frame clones, and not every one. The sample lists about 350,000 clones, 88% occurring once. V shed 1 base and J shed 10 bases, with 14 bases lying between them. Looked up from germline, CDR1 is GTSNPN and CDR2 is SVGIG (reference sequence). This CDR3 contains 14 residues. The specimen was peripheral blood. This TCR was sampled from a woman in her seventies with COVID-19, enrolled during active disease. The chain employs TRBV30 and TRBJ1-6; D is perhaps TRBD1 (6 bases). CDR3: CAWSAGQIGSPLHF. In nucleotides, the CDR3 is TGTGCCTGGAGTGCCGGACAGATCGGGTCACCCCTCCACTTT.